This TCR beta chain was captured by sequencing in a study of technical replicates of blood from a handful of donors. Germline CDR1 reads SGDLS; CDR2 reads YYNGEE. The J segment lost 2 bases and the V segment lost 0 bases, leaving 2 bases of the junction unmatched. This CDR3 comprises 17 residues. Measured with immunoSEQ multiplex PCR; TCRdb has only the in-frame clones, and not every one. Of tens of thousands of clones listed, about 95% are singletons. The sample taken for sequencing was T cells isolated from PBMCs. The sequence was obtained from a human donor in good health. The rearrangement joins TRBV9 to TRBJ2-6; 10 nucleotides align to TRBD1. The CDR3 is CASSVGQGATGANVLTF. The CDR3 coding sequence is TGTGCCAGCAGCGTAGGACAGGGGGCGACTGGGGCCAACGTCCTGACTTTC.